The 17 T cell receptor beta chains in this list originate from one sample, sequenced in a study of CD8+ T cells in alopecia areata. The sample's treatment: oral pan-JAK inhibitor, 5-10 mg twice daily. Sequencing templates came from extracted RNA that was reverse transcribed into cDNA. This table comes from immunoSEQ multiplex PCR, and its TCRdb copy is limited to in-frame clones, with some not included. The sample holds more than 90,000 clones; about three fifths are singletons and the top ten take around 15%. The sequences come from CD8+ T cells sorted from blood, collected around week 55, from a patient treated with tofacitinib. These receptors originate from a human donor with alopecia areata.

The gene calls are TRBV11-2 and TRBJ2-7; D is undetermined. Trimming took off 3 bases at V and 0 bases at J, with 9 bases between the two ends. CDR1 and CDR2 from the germline V gene are SGHAT and FQNNGV. The CDR3 totals 14 residues. The CDR3 spells CASSFLGSSYEQYF. The DNA for the CDR3 is TGTGCCAGCAGCTTCCTAGGAAGCTCCTACGAGCAGTACTTC. Filled out from reference TRBV11-2 and TRBJ2-7, the complete variable domain reads EAGVAQSPRYKIIEKRQSVAFWCNPISGHATLYWYQQILGQGPKLLIQFQNNGVVDDSQLPKDRFSAERLKGVDSTLKIQPAKLEDSAVYLCASSFLGSSYEQYFGPGTRLTVT.

This sequence joins TRBV10-3 and TRBJ2-1, with a weak D call TRBD1 (5 bases). The CDR3 is 15 amino acids. Deletions cut 2 bases from V and 0 bases from J, with 8 bases between. CDR1 is ENHRY, CDR2 SYGVKD, per germline. The CDR3 loop reads CAISEDSPSYNEQFF. CDR3 DNA sequence: TGTGCCATCAGTGAGGACAGCCCCTCCTACAATGAGCAGTTCTTC.

Here the CDR3 DNA reads TGTGCCAGCAGTTACTCGTCACAGGGAATCACTGAAGCTTTCTTT. Its translation: CASSYSSQGITEAFF. The genes are TRBV6-5 and TRBJ1-1, with D possibly matching TRBD1 (6 bases). V shed 0 bases and J shed 4 bases, with 12 bases lying between them. From germline, CDR1 is MNHEY and CDR2 SVGAGI. The CDR3 length is 15 residues.

V is TRBV6-4 and J is TRBJ2-7, with 9 bases fitting TRBD2. V lost 3 bases and J lost 1; bases outside the gene matches: 1. The CDR3 runs 14 residues. Per germline, CDR1 MRHNA and CDR2 SNTAGT. The CDR3 loop reads CASSETSGSYEQYF. As DNA, the CDR3 is TGTGCCAGCAGTGAGACTAGCGGTTCCTACGAGCAGTACTTC.

This clone was seen a handful of times. This sample also contains other DNA sequences that code for the same CDR3. The chain employs TRBV5-6 and TRBJ2-7; 7 nucleotides align to TRBD1. Germline CDR1 and CDR2: SGHDT and YYEEEE. V gave up 4 bases and J gave up 2 bases; unmatched junction bases: 3. This CDR3 has 13 amino acids. Written as DNA, the CDR3 is TGTGCCAGCAGCCCCGGGACAGCCTACGAGCAGTACTTC. This sequence encodes CASSPGTAYEQYF.

The V call is TRBV5-4, the J call TRBJ2-1; the D gene is possibly TRBD1 (6 bases). Per the germline V gene, CDR1 is SGHNT and CDR2 is YYREEE (reference sequence). Trimming removed 1 base from V and 7 bases from J, with 9 bases in between. The CDR3 extends over 13 amino acids. CDR3 amino acids: CASSLRGGNEQFF. The CDR3 region has the DNA TGTGCCAGCAGCTTGAGAGGGGGTAATGAGCAGTTCTTC.

This clone was picked up a small number of times. The chain recombines TRBV5-6 with TRBJ1-5; D gene ambiguous. The germline V and J ends were trimmed by 2 bases and 3 bases, with 6 bases remaining between them. The CDR3 runs to 13 residues. The germline V gene has CDR1 SGHDT and CDR2 YYEEEE. CDR3 protein: CASSFSLNQPQHF. CDR3 nucleotides: TGTGCCAGCAGCTTCAGCCTCAATCAGCCCCAGCATTTT.

The V call is TRBV6-1, the J call TRBJ2-7; the match to TRBD2 covers 8 bases. With V trimmed by 2 bases and J by 3 bases, 6 bases remained unmatched. CDR1 and CDR2 from the germline V gene are MNHNS and SASEGT. This CDR3 is built from 15 residues. CDR3 DNA sequence: TGTGCCAGCAGTGAATCTGGGCGGGGGGTCTACGAGCAGTACTTC. This gives the protein CASSESGRGVYEQYF.

The chain employs TRBV5-1 and TRBJ2-3; the D is unclear. Germline V gene lookup returns CDR1 SGHRS and CDR2 YFSETQ. There are 14 residues in the CDR3. Trimming took 4 bases from V and 6 from J, leaving 15 bases between them. DNA of the CDR3: TGCGCCAGCAGCAATGTCCCAGTCCAGGATACGCAGTATTTT. It codes for CASSNVPVQDTQYF.

This chain links TRBV2 with TRBJ2-4; the match to TRBD2 covers 7 bases. V was clipped by 8 bases and J by 1 base; unmatched bases: 8. The CDR3 is made up of 15 amino acids. The germline V gene has CDR1 SNHLY and CDR2 FYNNEI. The CDR3 DNA is TGTGCCAGCGGGGGGGTAGAATATGCCAAAAACATTCAGTACTTC. It translates to CASGGVEYAKNIQYF.

V is TRBV29-1 and J is TRBJ2-2, with D possibly TRBD2 on 6 matching bases. The V gene's germline CDR1 is SQVTM and CDR2 ANQGSEA. Trimming pared 2 bases from V and 1 base from J, leaving 11 bases between. The CDR3 consists of 15 residues. CDR3 sequence (DNA): TGCAGCGTTGAACTGGCGGGGAAGAACACCGGGGAGCTGTTTTTT. Its translation: CSVELAGKNTGELFF.

The gene calls are TRBV4-1 and TRBJ2-3; D is unresolved. CDR1 and CDR2 (germline): MGHRA, YSYEKL. Trimming took 0 bases from V and 6 from J, leaving 13 bases between them. The length of the CDR3 is 15 residues. The CDR3 DNA sequence: TGCGCCAGCAGCCAAGAATGGTTTTCGCCCGATACGCAGTATTTT. Amino acids: CASSQEWFSPDTQYF.

The V call is TRBV19, the J call TRBJ2-1, with 7 bases fitting TRBD2. Per the germline V gene, CDR1 is LNHDA and CDR2 is SQIVND (reference sequence). V lost 7 bases to trimming and J lost 2 bases; unmatched junction nucleotides: 8. This CDR3 has 15 residues. The DNA for the CDR3 is TGTGCCAGTACTCTAGCGGCGCAAGCCTACAATGAGCAGTTCTTC. The encoded protein is CASTLAAQAYNEQFF.

The V and J genes are TRBV6-5 and TRBJ1-1; D call uncertain. Per the germline V gene, CDR1 is MNHEY and CDR2 is SVGAGI. V lost 6 bases and J lost 0, with 11 bases in between. The CDR3 sequence is 14 residues long. The CDR3 sequence is CASSPLAMNTEAFF. The CDR3 nucleotides read TGTGCCAGCAGCCCCTTGGCCATGAACACTGAAGCTTTCTTT.

This chain links TRBV5-1 with TRBJ1-2; D ambiguous. Per germline, CDR1 SGHRS and CDR2 YFSETQ. The CDR3 loop spans 12 amino acids. V lost 2 bases to trimming and J lost 6 bases, with 8 bases between them. The CDR3, as DNA: TGCGCCAGCAGCTTTGGAGGGAATGGCTACACCTTC. This translates into CASSFGGNGYTF.

The rearrangement joins TRBV19 to TRBJ2-2; D unresolved. V was trimmed by 1 base and J by 10 bases, leaving 7 bases between them. Germline lookup yields CDR1 LNHDA and CDR2 SQIVND (reference sequence). The CDR3 loop spans 12 amino acids. CDR3 in amino acids: CASSIGSKELFF. The CDR3 coding sequence is TGTGCCAGTAGTATAGGCAGCAAGGAGCTGTTTTTT. Full variable domain (rest looked up from reference TRBV19 and TRBJ2-2): DGGITQSPKYLFRKEGQNVTLSCEQNLNHDAMYWYRQDPGQGLRLIYYSQIVNDFQKGDIAEGYSVSREKKESFPLTVTSAQKNPTAFYLCASSIGSKELFFGEGSRLTVL.

The chain is built from TRBV11-1 and TRBJ2-3; D not certain. V lost 1 base, J lost 2 bases, and 16 bases lay in between. The CDR3 length is 17 residues. From germline, CDR1 is SGHAT and CDR2 FQDESV (reference sequence). CDR3 nucleotides: TGTGCCAGCAGCTTAGGGTCTCAAGAGATCAACACAGATACGCAGTATTTT. The encoded protein is CASSLGSQEINTDTQYF.